This T cell receptor (beta chain) was captured in a study of T cell responses to AZD1222 COVID-19 vaccine. Findings and caveats of the study: Following two doses of AZD1222, Spike-specific TCR breadth and depth rose. None of the repertoires were sampled until the peak T cell response had passed.

The analysis combined second doses at about 4 or about 12 weeks. Profiled with immunoSEQ multiplex PCR; TCRdb holds only in-frame clones, not every one. The profile covers about 110,000 clones, with about 85% appearing a single time and under 2.5% taken by the ten largest. Germline-derived CDR1 and CDR2 are SNHLY and FYNNEI. The CDR3 extends over 15 amino acids. The V end lost 6 bases, the J end lost 1 base, and 15 bases lay between the germline ends. A word on this clone: Its antigen is not known.

V gene TRBV2 combines with J gene TRBJ1-1; TRBD1 might be the D (5 bases). The sequence derives from an adult who received the AZD1222 COVID-19 vaccine. Sequenced material: peripheral blood, taken 28 days after the second AZD1222 dose. CDR3 nucleotides: TGTGCCAGCAGCCGAGAGGTGGGGGAGAACACTGAAGCTTTCTTT. This gives the protein CASSREVGENTEAFF.